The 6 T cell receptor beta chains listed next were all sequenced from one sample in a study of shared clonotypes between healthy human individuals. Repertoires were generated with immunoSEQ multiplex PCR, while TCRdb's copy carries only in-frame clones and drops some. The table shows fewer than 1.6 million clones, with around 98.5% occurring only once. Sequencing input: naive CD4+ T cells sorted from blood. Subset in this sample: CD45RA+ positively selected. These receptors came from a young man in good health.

CDR3 in DNA: TGCGCCAGCAGCCCCTCCCTGCTAGCGGGAGGTGACCAAGAGACCCAGTACTTC. It yields the protein CASSPSLLAGGDQETQYF. The V gene is TRBV5-1, the J gene TRBJ2-5, with 11 bases identical to TRBD2. The CDR3 length is 18 residues. V shed 4 bases, J shed 0 bases, and the junction held 11 bases outside the gene matches. Germline V CDR1 and CDR2: SGHRS, YFSETQ.

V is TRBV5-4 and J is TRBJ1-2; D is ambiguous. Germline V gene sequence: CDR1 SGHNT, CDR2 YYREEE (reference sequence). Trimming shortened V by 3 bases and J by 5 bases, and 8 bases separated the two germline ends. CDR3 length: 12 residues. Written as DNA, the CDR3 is TGTGCCAGCAGCTCGGTCTTATATGGCTACACCTTC. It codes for CASSSVLYGYTF.

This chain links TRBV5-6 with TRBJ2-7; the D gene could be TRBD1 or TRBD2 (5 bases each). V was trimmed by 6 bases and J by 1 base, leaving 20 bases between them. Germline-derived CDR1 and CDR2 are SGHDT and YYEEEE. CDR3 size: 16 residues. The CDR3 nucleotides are TGTGCCAGCACTGGAGACAGTGATGGGGGATCCTACGAGCAGTACTTC. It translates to CASTGDSDGGSYEQYF.

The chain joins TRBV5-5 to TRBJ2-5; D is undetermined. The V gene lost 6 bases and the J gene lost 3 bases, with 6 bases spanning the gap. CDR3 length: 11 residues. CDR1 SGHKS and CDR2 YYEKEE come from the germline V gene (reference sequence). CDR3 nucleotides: TGTGCCAGCACGGAGAAAGAGACCCAGTACTTC. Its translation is CASTEKETQYF. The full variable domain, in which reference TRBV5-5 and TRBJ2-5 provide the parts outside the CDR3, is DAGVTQSPTHLIKTRGQQVTLRCSPISGHKSVSWYQQVLGQGPQFIFQYYEKEERGRGNFPDRFSARQFPNYSSELNVNALLLGDSALYLCASTEKETQYFGPGTRLLVL.

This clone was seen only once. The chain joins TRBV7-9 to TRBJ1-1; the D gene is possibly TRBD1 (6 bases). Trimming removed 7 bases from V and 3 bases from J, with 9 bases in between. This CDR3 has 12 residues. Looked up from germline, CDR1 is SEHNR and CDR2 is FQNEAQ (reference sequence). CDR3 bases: TGTGCCAGCAACCAGGGGTACACTGAAGCTTTCTTT. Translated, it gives CASNQGYTEAFF. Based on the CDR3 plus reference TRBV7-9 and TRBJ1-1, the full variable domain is DTGVSQNPRHKITKRGQNVTFRCDPISEHNRLYWYRQTLGQGPEFLTYFQNEAQLEKSRLLSDRFSAERPKGSFSTLEIQRTEQGDSAMYLCASNQGYTEAFFGQGTRLTVV.

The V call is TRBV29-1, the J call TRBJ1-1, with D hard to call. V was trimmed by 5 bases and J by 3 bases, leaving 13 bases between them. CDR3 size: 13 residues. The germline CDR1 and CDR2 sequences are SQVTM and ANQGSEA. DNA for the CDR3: TGCAGCGTTAGTCCGAAGCTGGACACTGAAGCTTTCTTT. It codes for CSVSPKLDTEAFF. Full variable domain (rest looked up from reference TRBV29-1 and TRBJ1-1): SAVISQKPSRDICQRGTSLTIQCQVDSQVTMMFWYRQQPGQSLTLIATANQGSEATYESGFVIDKFPISRPNLTFSTLTVSNMSPEDSSIYLCSVSPKLDTEAFFGQGTRLTVV.